One sample yielded the 22 T cell receptor beta chains listed below, sequenced in a study of T cells expressing NK-cell markers. From its re-call of the 5' RACE reads, TCRdb lists each CDR3 protein once, without DNA. Its listing shows about 550,000 distinct CDR3 sequences. Material for sequencing was blood T cells: a sorted CD56 or NKG2C T cell subset, CD4+ or CD8+ T cells, or bulk PBMC T cells (not recorded which). Receptors originate from a man between 18 and 35 years old in good health.

The chain couples TRBV7-9 to TRBJ1-2. The CDR3 totals 14 residues. Germline CDR1 and CDR2: SEHNR and FQNEAQ (reference sequence). The CDR3 sequence: CASSPSVAVGGYTF.

This chain's CDR3 is CASSLALSPQGKIQYF. The V and J genes are TRBV12-3 or TRBV12-4 and TRBJ2-4; as DNA is missing, the TRBD1 call by TCRdb cannot be tested. This CDR3 is built from 16 residues.

V usage is TRBV12-3 or TRBV12-4 and J usage is TRBJ2-3; TCRdb gives TRBD2 as the D gene, but with no DNA this cannot be confirmed. This CDR3 region has 15 residues. The CDR3 protein is CASRGSKRTTDTQYF.

CDR3 sequence: CASRWRGTLRYEQYF. This chain uses TRBV6-2 or TRBV6-3 with TRBJ2-7; TCRdb calls TRBD1, which cannot be checked without DNA. CDR1 and CDR2 (germline): MNHEY, SVGEGT. The CDR3 is made up of 15 amino acids.

The chain joins TRBV29-1 to TRBJ2-3; without DNA, the TCRdb call of TRBD2 cannot be checked. The germline CDR1 and CDR2 sequences are SQVTM and ANQGSEA. The CDR3 totals 15 residues. CDR3 in amino acids: CSVAGLARPTDTQYF.

The chain employs TRBV12-3 or TRBV12-4 and TRBJ2-2; the D call of TRBD1 rests on TCRdb alone, since no DNA is present to check it. The CDR3 length is 16 residues. CDR3: CASSLRGQGSIGELFF.

The chain links TRBV19 to TRBJ1-2; with no DNA, the TCRdb D assignment of TRBD1 cannot be verified. This CDR3 contains 17 residues. CDR1 and CDR2 from the germline V gene are LNHDA and SQIVND (reference sequence). This chain's CDR3 is CASSIDRDRGRAYGYTF. The whole variable domain, filled in from reference TRBV19 and TRBJ1-2, reads DGGITQSPKYLFRKEGQNVTLSCEQNLNHDAMYWYRQDPGQGLRLIYYSQIVNDFQKGDIAEGYSVSREKKESFPLTVTSAQKNPTAFYLCASSIDRDRGRAYGYTFGSGTRLTVV.

The CDR3 region is CASSHLQGRNTEAFF. The chain links TRBV12-3 or TRBV12-4 to TRBJ1-1. The length of the CDR3 is 15 residues.

V is TRBV20-1 and J is TRBJ2-3; TCRdb returns TRBD2, unconfirmable since there is no DNA. The V gene's germline CDR1 is DFQATT and CDR2 SNEGSKA (reference sequence). The CDR3 is 13 amino acids. CDR3 sequence: CSAGLAGDGAQYF.

CDR3 sequence reads: CASSQEVLAGVMETQYF. The rearrangement uses TRBV14 and TRBJ2-5; the D call from TCRdb, TRBD2, cannot be confirmed without DNA. Germline assignment: CDR1 SGHDN and CDR2 FVKESK. CDR3 length equals 17 residues.

The J gene is TRBJ1-3, the V gene TRBV4-1; lacking DNA, the TRBD1 call made by TCRdb goes unchecked. CDR1 is MGHRA and CDR2 is YSYEKL in the germline V gene. The CDR3 has 16 residues. The CDR3 spells CASSQMTGETGNTIYF.

The chain carries TRBV12-3 or TRBV12-4 and TRBJ2-4; TCRdb gives TRBD2 as the D gene, but with no DNA this cannot be confirmed. The CDR3 covers 14 residues. The CDR3 protein is CATGKLAAKNIQYF.

The chain uses TRBV19 and TRBJ1-5. The CDR3 loop spans 13 amino acids. The germline gives CDR1 LNHDA, CDR2 SQIVND (reference sequence). CDR3 region: CASIPVSNQPQHF.

The chain carries TRBV7-9 and TRBJ2-1; there is no DNA to check the TCRdb D call of TRBD2. CDR1 is SEHNR, CDR2 FQNEAQ, per germline (reference sequence). The CDR3 is made up of 15 amino acids. The CDR3 reads CASGPSSGSYNEQFF. Drawing the rest from reference TRBV7-9 and TRBJ2-1, the complete variable domain is DTGVSQNPRHKITKRGQNVTFRCDPISEHNRLYWYRQTLGQGPEFLTYFQNEAQLEKSRLLSDRFSAERPKGSFSTLEIQRTEQGDSAMYLCASGPSSGSYNEQFFGPGTRLTVL.

The CDR3 here is CSANILTGNQETQYF. The chain links TRBV20-1 to TRBJ2-5. The CDR3 sequence is 15 residues long. The germline V gene encodes CDR1 DFQATT and CDR2 SNEGSKA (reference sequence).

This chain connects TRBV10-3 to TRBJ2-5; lacking DNA, the TRBD1 call made by TCRdb goes unchecked. Germline CDR1 and CDR2: ENHRY and SYGVKD. The CDR3 has 13 residues. CDR3 sequence reads: CAIGRDHQETQYF.

The chain is built from TRBV9 and TRBJ2-3; TCRdb reports TRBD2, a call that lacks DNA to check it against. Per germline, CDR1 SGDLS and CDR2 YYNGEE. The CDR3 sequence is 14 residues long. The CDR3 sequence: CASSVEGAGDTQYF.

The V and J genes are TRBV12-3 or TRBV12-4 and TRBJ2-2. This CDR3 is 17 amino acids long. This CDR3 reads CASSLAPREASTGELFF.

This sequence joins TRBV12-3 or TRBV12-4 and TRBJ2-6; TCRdb's D call of TRBD1 is untestable without DNA. There are 15 residues in the CDR3. The CDR3 sequence: CASSRKGAGANVLTF.

The rearrangement uses TRBV6-6 and TRBJ2-7; TCRdb names TRBD1, which stays unverified in the absence of DNA. This CDR3 spans 13 amino acids. CDR1 and CDR2 (germline): MNHNY, SVGAGI (reference sequence). The CDR3 sequence is CASKGAVTYEQYF.

This chain uses TRBV11-1 with TRBJ2-1; TCRdb's D call, TRBD2, is unchecked because there is no DNA. The CDR3 is 16 residues long. CDR1 is SGHAT and CDR2 is FQDESV in the germline V gene (reference sequence). The CDR3 sequence: CASSLDAGVNYNEQFF.

The chain is built from TRBV7-9 and TRBJ1-1; the D gene TCRdb calls, TRBD1, cannot be checked with no DNA. The CDR3 is made up of 16 amino acids. CDR1 and CDR2 (germline): SEHNR, FQNEAQ (reference sequence). CDR3 protein: CSRSPLTGTSNTEAFF.